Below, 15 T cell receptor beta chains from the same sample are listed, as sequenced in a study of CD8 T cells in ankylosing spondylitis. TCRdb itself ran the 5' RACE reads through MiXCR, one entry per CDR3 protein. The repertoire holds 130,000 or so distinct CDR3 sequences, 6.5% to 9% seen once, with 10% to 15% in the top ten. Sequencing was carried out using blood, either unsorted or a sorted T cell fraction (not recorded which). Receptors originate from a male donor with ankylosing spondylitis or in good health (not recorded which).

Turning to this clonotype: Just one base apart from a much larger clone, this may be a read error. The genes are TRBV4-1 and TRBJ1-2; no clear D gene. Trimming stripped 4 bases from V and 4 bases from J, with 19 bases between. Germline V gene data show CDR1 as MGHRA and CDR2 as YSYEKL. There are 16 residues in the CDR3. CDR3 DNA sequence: TGCGCCAGCAGCCCCTACCGGGAAAGGGCAACCTATGGCTACACCTTC. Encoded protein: CASSPYRERATYGYTF.

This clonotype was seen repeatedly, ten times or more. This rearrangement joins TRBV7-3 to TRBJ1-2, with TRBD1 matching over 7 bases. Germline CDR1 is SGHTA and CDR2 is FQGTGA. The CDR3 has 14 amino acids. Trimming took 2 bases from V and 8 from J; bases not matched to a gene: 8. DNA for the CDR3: TGTGCCAGCAGCTTACCGACAGGGCGTCAGGGCTACACCTTC. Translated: CASSLPTGRQGYTF.

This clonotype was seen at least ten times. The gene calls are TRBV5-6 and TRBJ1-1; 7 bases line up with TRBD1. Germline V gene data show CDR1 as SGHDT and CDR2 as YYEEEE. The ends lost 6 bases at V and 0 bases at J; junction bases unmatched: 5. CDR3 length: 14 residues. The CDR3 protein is CASKRQGVNTEAFF. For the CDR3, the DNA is TGTGCCAGCAAGAGACAGGGAGTGAACACTGAAGCTTTCTTT.

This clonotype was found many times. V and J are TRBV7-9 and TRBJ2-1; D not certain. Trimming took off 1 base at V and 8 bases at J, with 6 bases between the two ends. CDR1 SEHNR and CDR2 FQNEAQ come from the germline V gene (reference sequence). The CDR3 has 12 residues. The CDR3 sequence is CASSLVWYEQFF. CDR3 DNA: TGTGCCAGCAGCTTAGTGTGGTATGAGCAGTTCTTC. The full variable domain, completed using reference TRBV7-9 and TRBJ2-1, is DTGVSQNPRHKITKRGQNVTFRCDPISEHNRLYWYRQTLGQGPEFLTYFQNEAQLEKSRLLSDRFSAERPKGSFSTLEIQRTEQGDSAMYLCASSLVWYEQFFGPGTRLTVL.

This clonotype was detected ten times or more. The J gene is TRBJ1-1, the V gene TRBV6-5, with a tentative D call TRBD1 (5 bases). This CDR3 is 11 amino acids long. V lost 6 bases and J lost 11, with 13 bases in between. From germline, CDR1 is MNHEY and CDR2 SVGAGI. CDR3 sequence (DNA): TGTGCCAGCAGCCAGGGTTTTTTGGCTTTCTTT. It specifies CASSQGFLAFF.

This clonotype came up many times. The CDR3 coding sequence is TGTGCCAGCAGCTTCCACCTTGGCGGGGGGACTCCCCAAAAGCAGTTCTTC. Translated, it gives CASSFHLGGGTPQKQFF. The rearrangement uses TRBV7-9 and TRBJ2-1; 8 bases line up with TRBD2. The junction had 18 bases not matched to a gene; V was cut back by 3 bases and J by 11 bases. The CDR3 runs to 17 residues. Germline V gives CDR1 SEHNR, CDR2 FQNEAQ (reference sequence).

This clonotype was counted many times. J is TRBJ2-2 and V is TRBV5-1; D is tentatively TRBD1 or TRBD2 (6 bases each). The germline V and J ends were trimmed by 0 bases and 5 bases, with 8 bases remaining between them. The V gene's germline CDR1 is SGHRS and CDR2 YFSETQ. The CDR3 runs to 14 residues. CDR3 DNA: TGCGCCAGCAGCTTGGAAGGGGGGACCGGGGAGCTGTTTTTT. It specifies CASSLEGGTGELFF.

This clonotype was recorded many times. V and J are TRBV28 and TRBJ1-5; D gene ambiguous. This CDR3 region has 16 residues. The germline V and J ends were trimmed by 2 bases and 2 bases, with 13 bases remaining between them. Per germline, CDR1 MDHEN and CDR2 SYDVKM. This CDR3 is CASSLMGHSGNQPQHF. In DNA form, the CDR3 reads TGTGCCAGCAGTTTAATGGGCCATTCGGGCAATCAGCCCCAGCATTTT.

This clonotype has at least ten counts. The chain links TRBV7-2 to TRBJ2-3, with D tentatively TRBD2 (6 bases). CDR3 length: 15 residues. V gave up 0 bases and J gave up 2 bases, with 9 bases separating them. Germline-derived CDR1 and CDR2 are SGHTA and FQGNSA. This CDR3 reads CASSLAVAATDTQYF. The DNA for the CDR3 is TGTGCCAGCAGCTTAGCGGTAGCGGCCACAGATACGCAGTATTTT.

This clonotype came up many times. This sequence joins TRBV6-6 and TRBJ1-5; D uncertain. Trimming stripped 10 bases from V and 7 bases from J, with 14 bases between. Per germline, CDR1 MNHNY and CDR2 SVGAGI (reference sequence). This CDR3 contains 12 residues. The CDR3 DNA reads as TGTGCCACCGATTACCGGGGACAGCCCCAGCATTTT. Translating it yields CATDYRGQPQHF.

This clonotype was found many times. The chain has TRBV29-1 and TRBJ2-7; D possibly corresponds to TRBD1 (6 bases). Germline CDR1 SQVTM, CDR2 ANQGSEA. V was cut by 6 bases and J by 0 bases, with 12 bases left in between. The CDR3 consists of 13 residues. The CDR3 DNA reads TGCAGCGTAGTTGGACAGACCTCCTACGAGCAGTACTTC. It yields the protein CSVVGQTSYEQYF.

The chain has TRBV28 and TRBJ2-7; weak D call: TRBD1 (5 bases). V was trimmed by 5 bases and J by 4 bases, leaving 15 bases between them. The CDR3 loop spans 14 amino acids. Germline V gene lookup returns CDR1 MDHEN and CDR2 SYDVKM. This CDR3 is CASSTTAWAYEQYF. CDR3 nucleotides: TGTGCCAGCAGTACGACAGCCTGGGCTTACGAGCAGTACTTC.

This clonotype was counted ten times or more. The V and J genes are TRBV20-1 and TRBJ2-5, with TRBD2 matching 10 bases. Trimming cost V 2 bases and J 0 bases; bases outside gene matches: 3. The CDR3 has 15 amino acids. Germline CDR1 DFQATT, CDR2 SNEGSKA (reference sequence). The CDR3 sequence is CSARKLAGNQETQYF. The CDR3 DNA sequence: TGCAGTGCTAGAAAACTAGCGGGAAACCAAGAGACCCAGTACTTC.

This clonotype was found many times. In nucleotides, the CDR3 is TGCAGCGTCGCCCGGGCAGGCGGTGAAGCTTTCTTT. Translated, it gives CSVARAGGEAFF. The chain combines TRBV29-1 with TRBJ1-1; no firm D call. Deletions cut 6 bases from V and 7 bases from J, with 15 bases between. The V gene's germline CDR1 is SQVTM and CDR2 ANQGSEA. The CDR3 sequence is 12 residues long.

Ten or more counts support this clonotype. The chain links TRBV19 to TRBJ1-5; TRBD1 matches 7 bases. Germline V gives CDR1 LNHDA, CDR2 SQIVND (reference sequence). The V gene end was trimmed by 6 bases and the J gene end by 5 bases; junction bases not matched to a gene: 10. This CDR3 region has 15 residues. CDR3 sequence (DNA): TGTGCCAGTAGGCCTCCGGGACAGCCCTATCAGCCCCAGCATTTT. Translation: CASRPPGQPYQPQHF.